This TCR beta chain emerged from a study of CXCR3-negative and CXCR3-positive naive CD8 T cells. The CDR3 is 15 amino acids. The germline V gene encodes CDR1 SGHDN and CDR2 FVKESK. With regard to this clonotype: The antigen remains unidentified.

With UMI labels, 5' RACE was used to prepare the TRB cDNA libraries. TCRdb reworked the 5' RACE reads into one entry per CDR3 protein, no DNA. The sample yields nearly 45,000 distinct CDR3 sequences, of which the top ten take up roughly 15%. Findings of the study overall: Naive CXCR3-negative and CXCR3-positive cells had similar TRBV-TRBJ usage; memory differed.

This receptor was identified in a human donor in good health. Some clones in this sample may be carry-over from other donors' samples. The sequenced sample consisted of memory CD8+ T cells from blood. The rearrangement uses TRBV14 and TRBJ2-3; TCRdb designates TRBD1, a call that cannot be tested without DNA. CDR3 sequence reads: CASSPSQSPADTQYF.